This paragraph reports one TCR beta chain. The sample belongs to a study of blood T cell repertoires in COVID-19. In the study overall: Acute and convalescent COVID-19 specimens originated in the United States, Italy and Spain. Sources were T cells, B-cell-depleted T cells, or PBMCs; the material itself was cDNA or gDNA.

In the original workflow: Nucleated cell number was recorded as an estimate derived from reference gene primer amplification. The method was immunoSEQ multiplex PCR; TCRdb's version includes in-frame clones alone and lacks a portion of them. V and J calls plus clone size are reproduced from that table; the DNA served to infer D and trimming. The data show roughly 200,000 clones, approximately 88% seen once. V gave up 5 bases and J gave up 6 bases, with 14 bases separating them. The CDR3 covers 14 residues. Germline V gives CDR1 LGHNT, CDR2 FRNRAP. The sequencing input was peripheral blood. V and J are TRBV12-5 and TRBJ1-5, with D uncertain. This sequence was found in a man aged 40-49 years with acute or convalescent COVID-19. As DNA, the CDR3 is TGTGCTAGTGGTCTAAGGACGGGAATTCAGCCCCAGCATTTT. It encodes CASGLRTGIQPQHF.